This TCR beta chain was retrieved from a study of beta chain features in type 1 diabetes. Expressed TCRB transcripts were sequenced after all isolated RNA was converted to cDNA. Around 4 million reads per sample were averaged for naive, central memory and regulatory samples. Produced via immunoSEQ multiplex PCR; TCRdb's table is partial and in-frame only. The profile shows hundreds of thousands of clones, about 63% of them singletons. Each sorted fraction was over 95% pure. Germline CDR1 MGHDK, CDR2 SYGVNS. The V segment lost 6 bases and the J segment 0 bases; nucleotides outside the gene matches: 1. The CDR3 loop spans 13 amino acids.

The material sequenced was naive CD4+ T cells from blood. This sequence was found in a young man in good health. This sequence joins TRBV25-1 and TRBJ1-1; 7 bases map to TRBD1. CDR3 region: CASRQGLNTEAFF. The DNA for the CDR3 is TGTGCCAGCAGACAGGGGTTGAACACTGAAGCTTTCTTT.